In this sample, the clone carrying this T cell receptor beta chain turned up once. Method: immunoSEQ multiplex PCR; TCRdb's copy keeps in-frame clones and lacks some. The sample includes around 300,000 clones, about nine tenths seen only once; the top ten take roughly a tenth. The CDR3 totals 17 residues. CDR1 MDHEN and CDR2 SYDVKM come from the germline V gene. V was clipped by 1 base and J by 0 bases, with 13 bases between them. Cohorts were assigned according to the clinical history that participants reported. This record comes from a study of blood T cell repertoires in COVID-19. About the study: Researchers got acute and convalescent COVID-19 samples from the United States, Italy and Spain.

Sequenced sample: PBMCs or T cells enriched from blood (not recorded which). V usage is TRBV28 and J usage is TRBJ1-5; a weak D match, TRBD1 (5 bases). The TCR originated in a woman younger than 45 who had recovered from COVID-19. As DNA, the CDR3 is TGTGCCAGCAGTTTATCCGGGACTCTGTATAGCAATCAGCCCCAGCATTTT. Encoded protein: CASSLSGTLYSNQPQHF.